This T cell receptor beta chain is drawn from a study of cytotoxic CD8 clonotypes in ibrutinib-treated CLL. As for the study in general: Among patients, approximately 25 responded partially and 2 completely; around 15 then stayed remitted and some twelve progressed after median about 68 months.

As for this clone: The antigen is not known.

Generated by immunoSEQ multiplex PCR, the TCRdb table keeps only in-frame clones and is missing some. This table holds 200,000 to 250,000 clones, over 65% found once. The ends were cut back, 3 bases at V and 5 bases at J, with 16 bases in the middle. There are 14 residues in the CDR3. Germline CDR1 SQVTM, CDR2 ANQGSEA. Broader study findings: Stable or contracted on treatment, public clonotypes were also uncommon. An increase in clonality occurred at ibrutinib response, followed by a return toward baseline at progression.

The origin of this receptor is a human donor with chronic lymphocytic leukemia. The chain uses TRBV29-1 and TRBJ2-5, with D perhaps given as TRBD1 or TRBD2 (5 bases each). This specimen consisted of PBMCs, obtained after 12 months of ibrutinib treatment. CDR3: CSVELARVNETQYF. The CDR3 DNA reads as TGCAGCGTTGAGCTAGCCAGGGTGAACGAGACCCAGTACTTC. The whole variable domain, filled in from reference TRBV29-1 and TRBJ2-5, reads SAVISQKPSRDICQRGTSLTIQCQVDSQVTMMFWYRQQPGQSLTLIATANQGSEATYESGFVIDKFPISRPNLTFSTLTVSNMSPEDSSIYLCSVELARVNETQYFGPGTRLLVL.